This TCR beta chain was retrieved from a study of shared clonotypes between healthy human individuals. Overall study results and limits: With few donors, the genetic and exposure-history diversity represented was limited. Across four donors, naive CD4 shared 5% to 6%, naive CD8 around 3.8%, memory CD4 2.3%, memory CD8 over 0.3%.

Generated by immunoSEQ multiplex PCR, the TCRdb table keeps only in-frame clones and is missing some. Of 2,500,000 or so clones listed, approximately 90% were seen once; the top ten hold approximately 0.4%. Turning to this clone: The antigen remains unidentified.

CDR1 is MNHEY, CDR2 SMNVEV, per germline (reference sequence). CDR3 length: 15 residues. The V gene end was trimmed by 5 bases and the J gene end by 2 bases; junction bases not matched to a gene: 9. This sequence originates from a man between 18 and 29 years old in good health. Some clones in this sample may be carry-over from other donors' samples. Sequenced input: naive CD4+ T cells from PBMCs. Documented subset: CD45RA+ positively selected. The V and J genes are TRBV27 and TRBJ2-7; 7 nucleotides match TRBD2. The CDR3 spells CASSTRTGTTYEQYF. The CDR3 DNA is TGTGCCAGCAGTACCCGGACCGGGACTACCTACGAGCAGTACTTC.